This T cell receptor (beta chain) was recorded in a study of graft-versus-host responses after intestinal transplantation. Findings and limits, study-wide: Analysis identified GvH clones in recipient marrow, with some appearing first in ileum or blood. Patients who carried graft-donor T cell macrochimerism also had high graft-versus-host to host-versus-graft clonal ratios in their allografts.

On this clone: The antigen remains undetermined.

Method: immunoSEQ multiplex PCR; TCRdb's copy keeps in-frame clones and lacks some. The sample includes about 54,000 clones, 91% of them seen just once. The germline V gene has CDR1 SGHRS and CDR2 YFSETQ. The CDR3 length is 14 residues. V dropped 0 bases and J dropped 8; count of bases not matched to a gene: 5. The starting material was PBMCs, obtained 662 days after intestinal transplant. The chain joins TRBV5-1 to TRBJ2-4, with 7 positions matching TRBD1. This TCR came from a human patient who received an intestinal transplant, so some T cells may come from the graft donor. The CDR3 DNA sequence: TGCGCCAGCAGCTTGGGCAGCCAGGGGGACATTCAGTACTTC. Translated: CASSLGSQGDIQYF.